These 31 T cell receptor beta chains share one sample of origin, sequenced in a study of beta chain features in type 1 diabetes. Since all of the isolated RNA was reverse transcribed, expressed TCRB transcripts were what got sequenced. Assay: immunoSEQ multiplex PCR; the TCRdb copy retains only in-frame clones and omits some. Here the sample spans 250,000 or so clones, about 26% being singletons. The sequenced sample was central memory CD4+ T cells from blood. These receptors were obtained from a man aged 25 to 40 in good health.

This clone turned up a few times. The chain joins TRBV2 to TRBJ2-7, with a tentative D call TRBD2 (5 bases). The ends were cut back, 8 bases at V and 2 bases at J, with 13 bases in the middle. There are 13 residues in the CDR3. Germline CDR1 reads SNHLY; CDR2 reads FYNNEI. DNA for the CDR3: TGTGCCAGCGAGGGCTCGCGGACCTACGAGCAGTACTTC. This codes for CASEGSRTYEQYF.

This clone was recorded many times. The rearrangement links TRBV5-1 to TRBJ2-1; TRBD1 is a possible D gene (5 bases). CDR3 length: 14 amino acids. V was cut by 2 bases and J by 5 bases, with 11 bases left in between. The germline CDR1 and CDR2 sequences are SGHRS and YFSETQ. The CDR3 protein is CASSFGGQNNEQFF. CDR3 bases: TGCGCCAGCAGCTTCGGCGGACAAAACAATGAGCAGTTCTTC.

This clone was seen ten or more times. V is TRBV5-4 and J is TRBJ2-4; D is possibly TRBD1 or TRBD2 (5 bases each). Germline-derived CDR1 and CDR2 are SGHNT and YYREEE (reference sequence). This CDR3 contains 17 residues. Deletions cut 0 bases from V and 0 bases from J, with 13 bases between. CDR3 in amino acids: CASSLARRDGAKNIQYF. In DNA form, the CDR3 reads TGTGCCAGCAGCTTGGCCCGCAGGGACGGAGCCAAAAACATTCAGTACTTC.

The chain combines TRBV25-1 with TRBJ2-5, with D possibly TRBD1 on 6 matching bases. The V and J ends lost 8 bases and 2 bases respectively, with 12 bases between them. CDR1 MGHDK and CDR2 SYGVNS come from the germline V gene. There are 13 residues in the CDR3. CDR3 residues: CASGNRAQETQYF. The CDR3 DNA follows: TGTGCCAGCGGGAACAGGGCGCAAGAGACCCAGTACTTC.

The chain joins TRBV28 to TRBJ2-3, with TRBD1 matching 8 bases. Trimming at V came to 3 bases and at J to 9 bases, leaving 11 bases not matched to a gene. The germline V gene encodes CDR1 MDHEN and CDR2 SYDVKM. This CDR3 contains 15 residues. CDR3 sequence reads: CASSLRTQGVRTQYF. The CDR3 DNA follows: TGTGCCAGCAGTTTGAGGACACAGGGGGTAAGAACGCAGTATTTT.

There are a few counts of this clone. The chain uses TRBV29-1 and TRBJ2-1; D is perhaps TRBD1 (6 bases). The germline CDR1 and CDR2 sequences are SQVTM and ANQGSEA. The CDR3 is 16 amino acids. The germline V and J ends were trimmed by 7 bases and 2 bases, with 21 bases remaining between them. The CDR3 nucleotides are TGCAGCGCCGTGAAGTTTAACAGGGAAACCTACAATGAGCAGTTCTTC. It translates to CSAVKFNRETYNEQFF.

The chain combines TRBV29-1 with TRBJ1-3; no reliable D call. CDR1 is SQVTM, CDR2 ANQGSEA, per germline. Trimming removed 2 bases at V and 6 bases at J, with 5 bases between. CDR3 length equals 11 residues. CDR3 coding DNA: TGCAGCGTTGAAACTGAAAACACCATATATTTT. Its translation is CSVETENTIYF.

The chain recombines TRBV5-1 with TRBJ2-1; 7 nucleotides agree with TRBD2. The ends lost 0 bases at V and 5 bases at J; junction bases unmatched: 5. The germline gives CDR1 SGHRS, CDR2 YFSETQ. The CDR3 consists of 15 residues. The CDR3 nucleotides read TGCGCCAGCAGCTTGGTACTTGCGGGAGACAATGAGCAGTTCTTC. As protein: CASSLVLAGDNEQFF.

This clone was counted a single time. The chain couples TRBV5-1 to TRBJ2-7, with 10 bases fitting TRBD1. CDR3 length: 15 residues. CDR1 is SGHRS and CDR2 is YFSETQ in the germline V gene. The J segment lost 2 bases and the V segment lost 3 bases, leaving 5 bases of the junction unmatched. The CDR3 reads CASSSGQGSAYEQYF. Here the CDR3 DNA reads TGCGCCAGCAGCTCGGGACAGGGGTCAGCCTACGAGCAGTACTTC.

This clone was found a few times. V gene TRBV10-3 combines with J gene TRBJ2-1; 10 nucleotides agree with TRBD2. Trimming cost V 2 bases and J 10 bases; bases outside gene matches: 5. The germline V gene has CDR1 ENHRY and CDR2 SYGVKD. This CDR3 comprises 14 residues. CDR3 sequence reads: CAISELATSGEQFF. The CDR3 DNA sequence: TGTGCCATCAGTGAGCTGGCGACTAGCGGGGAGCAGTTCTTC.

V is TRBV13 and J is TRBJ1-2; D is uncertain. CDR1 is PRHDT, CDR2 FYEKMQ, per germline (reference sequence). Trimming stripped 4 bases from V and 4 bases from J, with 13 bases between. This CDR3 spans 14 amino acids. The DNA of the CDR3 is TGTGCCAGCAGCTCTGGCCCCGTCCCCTATGGCTACACCTTC. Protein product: CASSSGPVPYGYTF.

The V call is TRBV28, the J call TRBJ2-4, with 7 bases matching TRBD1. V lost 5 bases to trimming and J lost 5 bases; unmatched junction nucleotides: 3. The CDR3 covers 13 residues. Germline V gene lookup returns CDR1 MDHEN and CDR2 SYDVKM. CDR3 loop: CASSRTGENIQYF. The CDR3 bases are TGTGCCAGCAGTAGGACAGGAGAAAACATTCAGTACTTC.

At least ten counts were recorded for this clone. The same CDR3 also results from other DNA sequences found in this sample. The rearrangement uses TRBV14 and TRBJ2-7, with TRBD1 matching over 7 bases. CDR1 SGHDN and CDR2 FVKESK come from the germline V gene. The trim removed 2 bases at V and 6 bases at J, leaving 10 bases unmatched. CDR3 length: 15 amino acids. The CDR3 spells CASSQRLDRPGEQYF. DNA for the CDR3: TGTGCCAGCAGCCAACGTCTGGACAGGCCCGGCGAGCAGTACTTC.

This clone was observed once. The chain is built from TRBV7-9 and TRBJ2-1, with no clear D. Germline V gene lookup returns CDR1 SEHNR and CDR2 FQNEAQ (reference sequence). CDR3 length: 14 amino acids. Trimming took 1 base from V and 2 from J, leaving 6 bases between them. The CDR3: CASSLEVTYNEQFF. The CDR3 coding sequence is TGTGCCAGCAGCTTAGAAGTTACCTACAATGAGCAGTTCTTC. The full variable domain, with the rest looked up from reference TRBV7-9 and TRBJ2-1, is DTGVSQNPRHKITKRGQNVTFRCDPISEHNRLYWYRQTLGQGPEFLTYFQNEAQLEKSRLLSDRFSAERPKGSFSTLEIQRTEQGDSAMYLCASSLEVTYNEQFFGPGTRLTVL.

CDR3 sequence reads: CASKIDRSAYNEQFF. DNA for the CDR3: TGTGCCAGCAAGATAGACAGATCAGCCTACAATGAGCAGTTCTTC. V and J are TRBV6-5 and TRBJ2-1; a weak D match, TRBD1 (5 bases). Looked up from germline, CDR1 is MNHEY and CDR2 is SVGAGI. With 7 bases removed from V and 2 bases from J, the gap between germline ends came to 15 bases. The CDR3 sequence is 15 residues long.

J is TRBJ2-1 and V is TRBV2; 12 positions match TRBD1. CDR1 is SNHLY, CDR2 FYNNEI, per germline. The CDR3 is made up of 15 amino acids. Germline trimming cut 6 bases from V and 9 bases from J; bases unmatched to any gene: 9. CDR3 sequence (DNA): TGTGCCAGCAGGGAGGGACAGGGGGCGTATCGTGAGCAGTTCTTC. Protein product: CASREGQGAYREQFF.

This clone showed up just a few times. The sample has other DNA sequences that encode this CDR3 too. CDR3 nucleotide sequence: TGTGCCAGCAGTTTTAACAATGAGCAGTTCTTC. Translation: CASSFNNEQFF. The chain links TRBV5-4 to TRBJ2-1; no clear D. Germline V gene sequence: CDR1 SGHNT, CDR2 YYREEE (reference sequence). The CDR3 covers 11 residues. Trimming removed 5 bases at V and 5 bases at J, with 5 bases between. Supplemented by reference TRBV5-4 and TRBJ2-1, the full variable domain reads ETGVTQSPTHLIKTRGQQVTLRCSSQSGHNTVSWYQQALGQGPQFIFQYYREEENGRGNFPPRFSGLQFPNYSSELNVNALELDDSALYLCASSFNNEQFFGPGTRLTVL.

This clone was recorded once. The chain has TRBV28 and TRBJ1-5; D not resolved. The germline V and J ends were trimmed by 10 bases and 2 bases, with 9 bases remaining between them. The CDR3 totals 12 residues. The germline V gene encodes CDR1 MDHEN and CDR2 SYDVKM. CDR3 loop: CATGLGNQPQHF. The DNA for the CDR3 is TGTGCCACGGGATTGGGCAATCAGCCCCAGCATTTT.

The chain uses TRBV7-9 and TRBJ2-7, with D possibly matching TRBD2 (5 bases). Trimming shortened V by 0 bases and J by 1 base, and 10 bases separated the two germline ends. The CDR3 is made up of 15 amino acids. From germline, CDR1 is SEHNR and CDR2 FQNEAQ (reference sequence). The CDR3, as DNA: TGTGCCAGCAGCTTAGCGCTTCCGGGGTCCTACGAGCAGTACTTC. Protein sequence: CASSLALPGSYEQYF.

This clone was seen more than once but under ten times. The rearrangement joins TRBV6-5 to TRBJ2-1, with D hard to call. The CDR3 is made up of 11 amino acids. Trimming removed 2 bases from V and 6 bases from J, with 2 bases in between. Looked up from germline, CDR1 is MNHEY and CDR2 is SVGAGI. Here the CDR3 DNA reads TGTGCCAGCAGTTACGGCAATGAGCAGTTCTTC. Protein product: CASSYGNEQFF.

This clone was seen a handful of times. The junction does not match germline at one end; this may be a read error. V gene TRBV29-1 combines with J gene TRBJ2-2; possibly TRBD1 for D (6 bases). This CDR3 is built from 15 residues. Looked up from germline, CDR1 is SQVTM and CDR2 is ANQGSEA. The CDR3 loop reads CSVEITDRNPGELFF. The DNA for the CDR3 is TGCAGCGTTGAAATTACCGACAGGAACCCCGGGGAGCTGTTTTTT.

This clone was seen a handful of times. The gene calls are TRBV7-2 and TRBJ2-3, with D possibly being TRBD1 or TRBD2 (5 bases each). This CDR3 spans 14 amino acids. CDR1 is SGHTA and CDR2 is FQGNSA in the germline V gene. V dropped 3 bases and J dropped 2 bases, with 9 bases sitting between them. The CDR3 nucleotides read TGTGCCAGCAGCTTCCGGGGACCCACAGATACGCAGTATTTT. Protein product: CASSFRGPTDTQYF.

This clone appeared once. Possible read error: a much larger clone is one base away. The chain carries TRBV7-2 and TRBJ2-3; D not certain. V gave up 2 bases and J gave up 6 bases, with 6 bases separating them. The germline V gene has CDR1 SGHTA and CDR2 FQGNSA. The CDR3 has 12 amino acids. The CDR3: CASSLRPDTQYF. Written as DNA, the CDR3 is TGTGCCAGCAGCTTAAGGCCGGATACGCAGTATTTT.

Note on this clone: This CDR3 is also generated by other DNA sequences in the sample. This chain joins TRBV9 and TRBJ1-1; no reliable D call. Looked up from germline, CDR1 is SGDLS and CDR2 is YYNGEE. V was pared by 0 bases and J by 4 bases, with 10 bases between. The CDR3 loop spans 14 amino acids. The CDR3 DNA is TGTGCCAGCAGCGTAGCAGGCCGGGGCACTGAAGCTTTCTTT. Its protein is CASSVAGRGTEAFF.

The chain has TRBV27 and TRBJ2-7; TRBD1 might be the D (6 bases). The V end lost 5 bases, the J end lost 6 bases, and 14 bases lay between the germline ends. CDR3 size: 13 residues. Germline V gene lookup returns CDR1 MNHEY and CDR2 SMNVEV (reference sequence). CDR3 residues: CASSHQGRGEQYF. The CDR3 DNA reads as TGTGCCAGCAGTCATCAGGGGAGAGGCGAGCAGTACTTC.

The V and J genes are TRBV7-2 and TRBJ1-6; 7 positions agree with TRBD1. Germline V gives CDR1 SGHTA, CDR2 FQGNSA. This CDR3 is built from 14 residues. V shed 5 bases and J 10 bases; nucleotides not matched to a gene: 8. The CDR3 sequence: CASSPTGRASPLHF. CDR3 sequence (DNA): TGTGCCAGCAGCCCGACAGGGAGGGCGTCACCCCTCCACTTT.

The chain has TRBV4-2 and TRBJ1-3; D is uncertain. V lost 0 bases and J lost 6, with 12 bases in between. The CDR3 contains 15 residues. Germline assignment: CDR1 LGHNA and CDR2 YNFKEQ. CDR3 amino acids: CASSQEGQEKNTIYF. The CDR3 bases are TGTGCCAGCAGCCAAGAAGGCCAGGAGAAAAACACCATATATTTT.

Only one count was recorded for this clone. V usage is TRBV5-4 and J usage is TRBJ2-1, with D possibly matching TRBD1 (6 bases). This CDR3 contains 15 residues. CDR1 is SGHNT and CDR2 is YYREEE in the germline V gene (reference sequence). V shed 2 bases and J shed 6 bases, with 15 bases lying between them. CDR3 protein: CASSLINRDGNEQFF. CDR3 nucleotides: TGTGCCAGCAGCTTAATAAACAGGGACGGCAATGAGCAGTTCTTC.

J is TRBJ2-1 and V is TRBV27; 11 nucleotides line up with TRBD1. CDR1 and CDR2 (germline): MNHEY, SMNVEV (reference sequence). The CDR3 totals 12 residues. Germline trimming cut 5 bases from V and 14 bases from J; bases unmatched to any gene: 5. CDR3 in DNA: TGTGCCAGCAGTAGGACAGGGGGCGAGAAGTTCTTC. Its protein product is CASSRTGGEKFF.

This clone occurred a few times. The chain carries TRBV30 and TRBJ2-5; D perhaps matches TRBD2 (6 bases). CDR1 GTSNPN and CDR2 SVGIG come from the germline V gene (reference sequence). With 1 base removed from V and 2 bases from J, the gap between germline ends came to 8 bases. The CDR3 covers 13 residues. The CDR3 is CAWSGGIQETQYF. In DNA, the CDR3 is TGTGCCTGGAGTGGCGGGATACAAGAGACCCAGTACTTC.

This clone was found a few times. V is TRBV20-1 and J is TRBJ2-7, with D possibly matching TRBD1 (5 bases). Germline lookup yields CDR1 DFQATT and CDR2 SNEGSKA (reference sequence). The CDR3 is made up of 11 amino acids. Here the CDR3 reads CTLDNSYEQYF. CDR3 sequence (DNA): TGCACCTTGGACAACTCCTACGAGCAGTACTTC.